This TCR beta chain was retrieved from a study of T cells after yellow fever vaccination (dated by TCRdb to the late 2010s). The study in broad terms: The SMART-Seq v4 Ultra Low Input RNA kit was used to prepare libraries from fractions with low cell numbers. Bulk TCR alpha and beta repertoires were sequenced longitudinally to track T-cell clones before and after primary and booster YFV17D yellow fever vaccination. Two healthy male donors, one aged 18 to 29 and one aged 30 to 39 years, made up the cohort. Bulk PBMC replicates and cell subsets were isolated from blood drawn at multiple timepoints before and after both primary and secondary immunization.

This specimen's treatment or condition label, per the study, means: live attenuated yellow fever vaccine strain. PBMCs were isolated from peripheral blood using a standard Ficoll-Paque protocol. CD4 and CD8 T-cell fractions were isolated with Dynabeads CD4 and CD8 positive selection kits. TriZol was used to extract RNA from bulk PBMCs, CD4 and CD8 fractions, and dextramer-positive and dextramer-negative fractions. Broad study findings and their caveats: Most clones expanded after primary vaccination were re-detected after the booster (around 96% of CD4 and approximately 85% of CD8), suggesting broad memory maintenance. Because abundant contaminating clonotypes from the bulk population could be contained in FACS-sorted repertoires, computational filtering was required. A small share of clonotypes was detected in both CD4 and CD8 compartments, with the overlap likely arising from convergent recombination. Only two donors were included in the study, so the extent to which the findings can be generalized is limited. Compared with the primary T-cell response, the secondary T-cell response was faster but weaker, reaching its peak on day 5 rather than on day 15.

The CDR3 goes from the cysteine to the phenylalanine over 11 residues. Of all the DNA, just the CDR3 is kept, 33 bases in frame from base 1. The junction carries 5 bases between V and J, which are trimmed by 0 bases and 9 bases respectively. The germline V gene supplies CDR1 SGHRS and CDR2 YFSETQ. This clonotype was observed many times. This receptor's antigen is unknown. Qualities for individual bases were not recorded, and no much larger clone is one base off. Sequencing was performed on an Illumina NovaSeq 6000. TCR cDNA was synthesized by 5'RACE template switching, through which a universal primer site and unique molecular identifiers were introduced. Priming of cDNA synthesis was performed from both the TCR alpha and TCR beta constant segments. Libraries were amplified in two PCR steps, with sample barcodes and sequencing adapters added in the second step. Sequencing of libraries was performed on Illumina HiSeq 2500 (2x100 bp) or NovaSeq (2x150 bp). Regarding the original processing steps: Reads were demultiplexed and collapsed into UMI consensus sequences with MIGEC, and V(D)J alignment was performed with MiXCR. Using edgeR on replicate PBMC samples, clonotypes were called vaccine-responding if FDR was below 0.01 and the log2 fold change was above 5 up to day 15. Each bulk clonotype was labeled CD4 or CD8 based on which sequenced repertoire, CD4 or CD8, contained the clonotype at higher abundance. TCRdb applied fastp at Q25 and MiXCR to the public reads, then kept only in-frame beta chains. Identical CDR3 protein sequences are pooled into one entry, listed with their most common genes and DNA. V and J calls and clone size were set by TCRdb, not the authors. Present in this sample are about 340,000 distinct CDR3 sequences, around 13% of which were seen just once. Of the sample, about 3% falls within the top ten clones.

The rearranged segments are TRBV5-1 and TRBJ2-3, with the D gene not confidently named. This receptor was taken from a man between 18 and 35 years old who received the YFV17D yellow fever vaccine. Sequenced here: CD4+ T cells sorted from PBMCs, sampled 15 days after the yellow fever booster vaccination. The nucleotides are TGCGCCAGCAGCTTGGAGGACACGCAGTATTTT. Protein translation: CASSLEDTQYF. The reference TRBV5-1 and TRBJ2-3 proteins fill in what lies around the CDR3, so the full variable domain reads KAGVTQTPRYLIKTRGQQVTLSCSPISGHRSVSWYQQTPGQGLQFLFEYFSETQRNKGNFPGRFSGRQFSNSRSEMNVSTLELGDSALYLCASSLEDTQYFGPGTRLTVL.